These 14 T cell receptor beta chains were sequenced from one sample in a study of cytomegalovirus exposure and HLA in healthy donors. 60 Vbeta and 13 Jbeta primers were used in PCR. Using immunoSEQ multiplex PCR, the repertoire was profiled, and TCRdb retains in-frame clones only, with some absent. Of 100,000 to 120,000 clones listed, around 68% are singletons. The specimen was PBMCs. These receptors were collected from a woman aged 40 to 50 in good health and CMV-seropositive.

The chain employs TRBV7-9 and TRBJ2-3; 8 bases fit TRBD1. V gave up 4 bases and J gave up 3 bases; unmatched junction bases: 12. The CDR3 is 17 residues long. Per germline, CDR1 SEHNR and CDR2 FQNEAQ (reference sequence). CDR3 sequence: CASSWGPDRGATDTQYF. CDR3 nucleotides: TGTGCCAGCAGCTGGGGCCCCGACAGGGGCGCTACAGATACGCAGTATTTT.

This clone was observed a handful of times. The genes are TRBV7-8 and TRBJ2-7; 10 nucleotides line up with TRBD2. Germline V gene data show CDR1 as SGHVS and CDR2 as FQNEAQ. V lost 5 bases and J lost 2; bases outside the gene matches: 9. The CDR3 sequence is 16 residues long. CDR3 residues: CASSPLGSGGAYEQYF. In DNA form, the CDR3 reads TGTGCCAGCAGCCCCCTGGGGAGCGGGGGGGCCTACGAGCAGTACTTC.

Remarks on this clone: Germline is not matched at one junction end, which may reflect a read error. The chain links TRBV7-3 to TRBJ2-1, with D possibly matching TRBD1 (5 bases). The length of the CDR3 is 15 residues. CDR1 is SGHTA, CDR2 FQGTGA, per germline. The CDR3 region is CASSLARAESNEQLF. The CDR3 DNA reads TGTGCCAGCAGCTTAGCCAGGGCAGAAAGCAATGAGCAGCTCTTC.

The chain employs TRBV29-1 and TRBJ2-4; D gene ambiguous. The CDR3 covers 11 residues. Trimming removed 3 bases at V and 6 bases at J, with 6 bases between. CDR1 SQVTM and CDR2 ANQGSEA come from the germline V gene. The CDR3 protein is CSVDAGNIQYF. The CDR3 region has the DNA TGCAGCGTTGACGCAGGAAACATTCAGTACTTC.

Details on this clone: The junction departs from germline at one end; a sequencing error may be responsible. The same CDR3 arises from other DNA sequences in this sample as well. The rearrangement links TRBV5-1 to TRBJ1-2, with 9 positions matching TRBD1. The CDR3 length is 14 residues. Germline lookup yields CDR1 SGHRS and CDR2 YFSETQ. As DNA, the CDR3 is TGTGCCAGCAGCTTCGGGACAGGGAACTATGGCTACACCTTC. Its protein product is CASSFGTGNYGYTF.

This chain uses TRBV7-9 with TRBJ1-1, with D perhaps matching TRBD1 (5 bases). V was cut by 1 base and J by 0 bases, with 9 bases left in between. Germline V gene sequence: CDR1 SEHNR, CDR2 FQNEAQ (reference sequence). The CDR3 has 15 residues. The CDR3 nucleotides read TGTGCCAGCAGCTTAGGCGGCAGGGTGAACACTGAAGCTTTCTTT. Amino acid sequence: CASSLGGRVNTEAFF.

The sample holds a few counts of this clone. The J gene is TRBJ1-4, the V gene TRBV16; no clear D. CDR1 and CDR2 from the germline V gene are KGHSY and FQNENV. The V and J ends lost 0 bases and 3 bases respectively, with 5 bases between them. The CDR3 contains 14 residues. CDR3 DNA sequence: TGTGCCAGCAGCCAATCGGGCTCTAATGAAAAACTGTTTTTT. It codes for CASSQSGSNEKLFF.

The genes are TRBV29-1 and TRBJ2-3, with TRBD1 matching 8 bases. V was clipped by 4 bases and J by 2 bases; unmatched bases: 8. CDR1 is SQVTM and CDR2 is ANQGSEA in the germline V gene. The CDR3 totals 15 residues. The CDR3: CSVAGRGRDTDTQYF. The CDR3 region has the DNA TGCAGCGTTGCGGGCAGGGGGCGGGACACAGATACGCAGTATTTT.

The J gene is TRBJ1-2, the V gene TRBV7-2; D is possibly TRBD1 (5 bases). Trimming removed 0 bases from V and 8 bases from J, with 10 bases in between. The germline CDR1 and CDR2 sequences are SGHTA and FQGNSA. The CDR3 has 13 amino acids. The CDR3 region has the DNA TGTGCCAGCAGCTTAGCGCAGGGAGGCGGCTACACCTTC. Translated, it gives CASSLAQGGGYTF.

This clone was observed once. CDR3 in amino acids: CASSASLAGATEQYF. The CDR3 nucleotides read TGTGCCAGCAGCGCGAGCCTAGCGGGAGCTACTGAGCAGTACTTC. The chain combines TRBV2 with TRBJ2-7; 10 bases line up with TRBD2. The trim removed 6 bases at V and 7 bases at J, leaving 12 bases unmatched. CDR1 and CDR2 from the germline V gene are SNHLY and FYNNEI. The CDR3 runs to 15 residues. Using reference TRBV2 and TRBJ2-7 for the parts outside the CDR3, the full variable domain is EPEVTQTPSHQVTQMGQEVILRCVPISNHLYFYWYRQILGQKVEFLVSFYNNEISEKSEIFDDQFSVERPDGSNFTLKIRSTKLEDSAMYFCASSASLAGATEQYFGPGTRLTVT.

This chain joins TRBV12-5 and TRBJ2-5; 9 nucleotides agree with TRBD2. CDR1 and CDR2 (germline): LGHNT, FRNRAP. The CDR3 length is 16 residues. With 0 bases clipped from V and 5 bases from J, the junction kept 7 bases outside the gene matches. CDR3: CASGLVLGGGAETQYF. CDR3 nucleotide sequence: TGTGCTAGTGGTTTGGTACTAGGCGGGGGGGCGGAGACCCAGTACTTC.

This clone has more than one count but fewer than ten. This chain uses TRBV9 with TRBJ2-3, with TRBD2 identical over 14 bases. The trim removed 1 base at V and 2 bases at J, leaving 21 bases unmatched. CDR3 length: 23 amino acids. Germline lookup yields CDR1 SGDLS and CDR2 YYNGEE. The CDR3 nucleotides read TGTGCCAGCAGCGTATCCACCCCCATCTGGGGGACTAGCGGGAGCTTGGACACAGATACGCAGTATTTT. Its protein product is CASSVSTPIWGTSGSLDTDTQYF.

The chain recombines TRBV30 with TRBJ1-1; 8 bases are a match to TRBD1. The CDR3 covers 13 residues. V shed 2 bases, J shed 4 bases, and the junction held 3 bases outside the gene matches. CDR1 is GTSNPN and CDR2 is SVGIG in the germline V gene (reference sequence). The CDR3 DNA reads TGTGCCTGGAGTAAAGGACAGGGCACTGAAGCTTTCTTT. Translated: CAWSKGQGTEAFF.

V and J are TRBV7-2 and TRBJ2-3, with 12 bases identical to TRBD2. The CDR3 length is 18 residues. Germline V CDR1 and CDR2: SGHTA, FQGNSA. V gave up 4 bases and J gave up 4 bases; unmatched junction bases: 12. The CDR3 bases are TGTGCCAGCAGCTCCCGACTAGCGGGAGCGAGGAGACCAGATACGCAGTATTTT. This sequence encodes CASSSRLAGARRPDTQYF.